This passage covers 8 T cell receptor beta chains from one sample sequenced in a study of blood T cell repertoires in COVID-19. The table came from immunoSEQ multiplex PCR; TCRdb's copy has only in-frame clones and leaves some out. The data show 240,000 or so clones, over 65% seen once. The sample taken for sequencing was peripheral blood. Source of these receptors: a woman of 80 years or more with acute or convalescent COVID-19.

CDR3 residues: CASSPQRDTRSSGNTIYF. DNA for the CDR3: TGTGCCAGCTCACCCCAAAGGGACACCCGCAGCTCTGGAAACACCATATATTTT. The chain couples TRBV18 to TRBJ1-3, with a possible D match to TRBD1 (6 bases). V gave up 3 bases and J gave up 0 bases, with 18 bases separating them. The germline gives CDR1 KGHSH, CDR2 LQKENI. There are 18 residues in the CDR3.

The V call is TRBV7-9, the J call TRBJ2-7; 8 bases are shared with TRBD1. Germline V gives CDR1 SEHNR, CDR2 FQNEAQ (reference sequence). The CDR3 has 13 residues. J gave up 5 bases and V 5 bases, and 5 bases lay outside the gene matches. CDR3 DNA sequence: TGTGCCAGCAGCCGCCGGACAGGGCACGAGCAGTACTTC. Translation gives CASSRRTGHEQYF.

This clone was observed a single time. The V call is TRBV3-1 (or the pseudogene TRBV3-2), the J call TRBJ2-7; 10 bases are shared with TRBD1. Germline-derived CDR1 and CDR2 are LGHDT and YNNKEL (reference sequence). This CDR3 is built from 14 residues. The ends lost 5 bases at V and 3 bases at J; junction bases unmatched: 4. Written as DNA, the CDR3 is TGTGCCAGCAGCTCCGGACAGGGGGACTACGAGCAGTACTTC. Encoded protein: CASSSGQGDYEQYF.

This clone was counted only a few times. J is TRBJ1-5 and V is TRBV28; D is unclear. Looked up from germline, CDR1 is MDHEN and CDR2 is SYDVKM. The V end was cut by 1 base, the J end by 6 bases, with 4 bases between. The CDR3 is made up of 12 amino acids. The CDR3 nucleotides are TGTGCCAGCAGTTTATTTAGTCAGCCCCAGCATTTT. This gives the protein CASSLFSQPQHF.

The rearrangement uses TRBV5-6 and TRBJ1-3; 7 positions agree with TRBD1. The J segment lost 5 bases and the V segment lost 4 bases, leaving 9 bases of the junction unmatched. This CDR3 is 15 amino acids long. CDR1 and CDR2 from the germline V gene are SGHDT and YYEEEE. CDR3 coding DNA: TGTGCCAGCAGCGCAAGTGGAGGGGGCAGAAACACCATATATTTT. This codes for CASSASGGGRNTIYF.

This sequence joins TRBV6-2 or TRBV6-3 and TRBJ1-2; D is ambiguous. V was pared by 0 bases and J by 4 bases, with 15 bases between. There are 16 residues in the CDR3. Looked up from germline, CDR1 is MNHEY and CDR2 is SVGEGT. The CDR3 DNA follows: TGTGCCAGCAGTTACTCTGGCGGGTCGCTTGGCTATGGCTACACCTTC. Translating it yields CASSYSGGSLGYGYTF.

The V call is TRBV29-1, the J call TRBJ2-1; 11 bases agree with TRBD1. CDR1 and CDR2 from the germline V gene are SQVTM and ANQGSEA. J gave up 8 bases and V 7 bases, and 7 bases lay outside the gene matches. The CDR3 loop spans 13 amino acids. The CDR3 nucleotides are TGCAGCGCTAGGACAGGGGGCCGGGATGAGCAGTTCTTC. The encoded protein is CSARTGGRDEQFF.

V is TRBV6-1 and J is TRBJ1-5; the match to TRBD1 covers 11 bases. The CDR3 loop spans 19 amino acids. The J segment lost 0 bases and the V segment lost 0 bases, leaving 7 bases of the junction unmatched. CDR1 and CDR2 from the germline V gene are MNHNS and SASEGT. CDR3 in amino acids: CASSEAYAGTGGSNQPQHF. The DNA for the CDR3 is TGTGCCAGCAGTGAAGCCTATGCCGGGACAGGGGGTAGCAATCAGCCCCAGCATTTT.